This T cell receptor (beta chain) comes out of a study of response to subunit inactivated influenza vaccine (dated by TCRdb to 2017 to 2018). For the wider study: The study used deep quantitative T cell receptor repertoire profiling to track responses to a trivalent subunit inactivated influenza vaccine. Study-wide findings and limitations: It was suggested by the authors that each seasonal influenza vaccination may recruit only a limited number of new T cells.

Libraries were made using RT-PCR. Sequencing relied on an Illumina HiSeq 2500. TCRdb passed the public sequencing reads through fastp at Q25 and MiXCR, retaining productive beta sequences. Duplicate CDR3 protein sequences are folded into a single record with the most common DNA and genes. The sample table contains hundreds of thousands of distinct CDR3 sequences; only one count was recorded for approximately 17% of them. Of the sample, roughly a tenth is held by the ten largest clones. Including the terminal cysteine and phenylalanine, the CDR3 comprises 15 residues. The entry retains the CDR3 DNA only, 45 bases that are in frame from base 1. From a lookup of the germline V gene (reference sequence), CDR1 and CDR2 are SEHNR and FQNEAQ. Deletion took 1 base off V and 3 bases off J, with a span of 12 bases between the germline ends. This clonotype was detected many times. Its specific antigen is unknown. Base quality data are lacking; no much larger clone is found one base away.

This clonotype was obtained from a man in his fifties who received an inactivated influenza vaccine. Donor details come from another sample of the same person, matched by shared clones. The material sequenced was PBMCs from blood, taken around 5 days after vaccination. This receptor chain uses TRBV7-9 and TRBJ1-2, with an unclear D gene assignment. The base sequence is TGTGCCAGCAGCTTAGGCCTGGGAATTGACTATGGCTACACCTTC. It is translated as CASSLGLGIDYGYTF.